One and the same sample provided the 8 T cell receptor beta chains below, sequenced in a study of CD8 T cells in ankylosing spondylitis. TCRdb reprocessed the 5' RACE reads via MiXCR and lists one record per CDR3 protein. This sample has around 280,000 distinct CDR3 sequences, with about 20% found just once. Sequencing was carried out using blood, either unsorted or a sorted T cell fraction (not recorded which). The receptors derive from a male donor with ankylosing spondylitis or in good health (not recorded which).

The chain employs TRBV6-1 and TRBJ2-6, with 12 bases lining up with TRBD1. Germline lookup yields CDR1 MNHNS and CDR2 SASEGT. This CDR3 has 20 amino acids. The V segment lost 4 bases and the J segment 1 base; nucleotides outside the gene matches: 11. DNA for the CDR3: TGTGCCAGCAGTGTGCCCCTGGGACAGGGGGCTGGGTCTGGGGCCAACGTCCTGACTTTC. It yields the protein CASSVPLGQGAGSGANVLTF.

The chain combines TRBV14 with TRBJ1-4; D may be TRBD1 (5 bases). Germline-derived CDR1 and CDR2 are SGHDN and FVKESK. The V gene lost 1 base and the J gene lost 8 bases, with 8 bases spanning the gap. This CDR3 has 13 residues. DNA for the CDR3: TGTGCCAGCAGCCAAGGGTACAGGGAAAAACTGTTTTTT. Protein product: CASSQGYREKLFF. Full variable domain (remainder filled in from reference TRBV14 and TRBJ1-4): EAGVTQFPSHSVIEKGQTVTLRCDPISGHDNLYWYRRVMGKEIKFLLHFVKESKQDESGMPNNRFLAERTGGTYSTLKVQPAELEDSGVYFCASSQGYREKLFFGSGTQLSVL.

This clonotype was recorded many times. CDR3 region: CASNDRNKETQYF. CDR3 DNA: TGTGCCAGCAACGACAGGAACAAAGAGACCCAGTACTTC. The V call is TRBV5-6, the J call TRBJ2-5, with D possibly being TRBD1 (6 bases). There are 13 residues in the CDR3. The V gene lost 6 bases and the J gene lost 3 bases, with 12 bases spanning the gap. Germline assignment: CDR1 SGHDT and CDR2 YYEEEE.

As regards this clonotype: This may be a read error, as it is one base from a much larger clone. J is TRBJ2-2 and V is TRBV11-2; D may be TRBD1 (6 bases). Trimming left V 1 base short and J 0 bases short, with 12 bases between. Germline values: CDR1 SGHAT, CDR2 FQNNGV. The CDR3 spans 17 residues. The CDR3 region is CASSLVGHSANTGELFF. The CDR3 region has the DNA TGTGCCAGCAGCTTAGTGGGACATTCCGCGAACACCGGGGAGCTGTTTTTT.

This clonotype was observed a handful of times. The V and J genes are TRBV24-1 and TRBJ1-5; 8 nucleotides match TRBD1. V gave up 3 bases and J gave up 1 base; unmatched junction bases: 10. Germline CDR1 KGHDR, CDR2 SFDVKD. The CDR3 runs to 18 residues. In DNA form, the CDR3 reads TGTGCCACCAGTGATCAGGGGGCGCGGCAGGTGAGCAATCAGCCCCAGCATTTT. Residues: CATSDQGARQVSNQPQHF.

The V call is TRBV11-2, the J call TRBJ2-1; TRBD2 agrees at 12 bases. Germline V gene lookup returns CDR1 SGHAT and CDR2 FQNNGV. The V gene end was trimmed by 4 bases and the J gene end by 8 bases; junction bases not matched to a gene: 6. CDR3 length: 15 residues. CDR3 bases: TGTGCCAGCAGCTCCCGACTAGCGGGGGTATATGAGCAGTTCTTC. Translating gives CASSSRLAGVYEQFF.

This clonotype turned up a few times. The chain joins TRBV7-6 to TRBJ2-2, with TRBD2 as a possible D gene (5 bases). Trimming shortened V by 3 bases and J by 0 bases, and 17 bases separated the two germline ends. This CDR3 has 18 residues. The V gene's germline CDR1 is SGHVS and CDR2 FNYEAQ. The CDR3 sequence is CASSFLLERKANTGELFF. Here the CDR3 DNA reads TGTGCCAGCAGCTTCCTACTAGAAAGAAAAGCGAACACCGGGGAGCTGTTTTTT.

This chain uses TRBV12-3 or TRBV12-4 with TRBJ1-4; TRBD1 matches 7 bases. The trim removed 4 bases at V and 8 bases at J, leaving 7 bases unmatched. The CDR3 is made up of 14 amino acids. The CDR3 DNA sequence: TGTGCCAGCAGTTCCCGGACAGGTGGGGAAAAACTGTTTTTT. Protein: CASSSRTGGEKLFF.